The next 15 T cell receptor beta chains were all read from a single sample in a study of persistence of HIV-infected CD4 T cells. The libraries were made with immunoSEQ version 4 in survey mode. TCRdb keeps only in-frame clones here, not all; method: immunoSEQ multiplex PCR. Of about 40,000 clones in the sample, around 82% were seen once. No cognate antigen is known for these TCRs. Overlapping HIV-1 Gag 15-mer peptides at about 1 ug per peptide per mL were used. Memory cells lacking CD40L and CD69 with high CD45RO were sorted. Sequencing used CD4+ T cells sorted from PBMCs after roughly 20-hour stimulation, obtained from a patient who received antiretroviral therapy. The source of these receptors is an adult man with HIV who was CMV-seropositive.

The V gene is TRBV19, the J gene TRBJ1-1, with TRBD1 as a possible D gene (6 bases). V was trimmed by 8 bases and J by 0 bases, leaving 7 bases between them. Germline V gene lookup returns CDR1 LNHDA and CDR2 SQIVND (reference sequence). The CDR3 extends over 12 amino acids. CDR3 nucleotide sequence: TGTGCCAGTCAGGGGATGAACACTGAAGCTTTCTTT. The encoded protein is CASQGMNTEAFF.

As concerns this clone: The same CDR3 is also encoded by other DNA sequences in this sample. J is TRBJ1-3 and V is TRBV29-1; 7 nucleotides agree with TRBD1. Germline CDR1 SQVTM, CDR2 ANQGSEA. The V segment lost 4 bases and the J segment 0 bases; nucleotides outside the gene matches: 3. The CDR3 extends over 14 amino acids. The CDR3 bases are TGCAGCGTTGTGGGACAGTCCTCTGGAAACACCATATATTTT. This encodes CSVVGQSSGNTIYF.

The V call is TRBV7-2, the J call TRBJ2-2, with TRBD1 identical over 10 bases. Germline V lookup: CDR1 SGHTA, CDR2 FQGNSA. The CDR3 length is 15 residues. Trimming removed 4 bases from V and 5 bases from J; junction bases left unmatched: 4. CDR3: CASSSRDRGTGELFF. The CDR3 DNA is TGTGCCAGCAGCTCCCGGGACAGGGGAACCGGGGAGCTGTTTTTT.

This rearrangement joins TRBV16 to TRBJ1-6, with D tentatively TRBD1 (5 bases). Germline V CDR1 and CDR2: KGHSY, FQNENV. V was cut by 8 bases and J by 0 bases, with 14 bases left in between. The CDR3 runs 16 residues. The CDR3 region has the DNA TGTGCCAGCCTCCTTAACGGGGGCTCCTATAATTCACCCCTCCACTTT. Protein sequence: CASLLNGGSYNSPLHF.

There are a few counts of this clone. The CDR3 nucleotides read TGTGCCAGCAGGGACAGGGCGGATCAGCCCCAGCATTTT. Translation: CASRDRADQPQHF. V gene TRBV6-6 combines with J gene TRBJ1-5; 8 bases match TRBD1. The CDR3 consists of 13 residues. The V gene's germline CDR1 is MNHNY and CDR2 SVGAGI (reference sequence). Trimming removed 6 bases from V and 5 bases from J; junction bases left unmatched: 3.

This sequence joins TRBV7-2 and TRBJ2-5; 8 bases map to TRBD2. The length of the CDR3 is 14 residues. V lost 2 bases, J lost 4 bases, and 3 bases stayed unmatched. The germline V gene has CDR1 SGHTA and CDR2 FQGNSA. The DNA of the CDR3 is TGTGCCAGCAGCTTACTCGGGAGGGGAGAGACCCAGTACTTC. This encodes CASSLLGRGETQYF.

The J gene is TRBJ1-3, the V gene TRBV19; 7 positions agree with TRBD1. Trimming cost V 3 bases and J 0 bases; bases outside gene matches: 2. The germline CDR1 and CDR2 sequences are LNHDA and SQIVND (reference sequence). The CDR3 is 15 amino acids. The CDR3 spells CASSMGQNSGNTIYF. In DNA, the CDR3 is TGTGCCAGTAGTATGGGACAGAACTCTGGAAACACCATATATTTT.

The chain links TRBV2 to TRBJ2-5, with D perhaps matching TRBD1 (6 bases). Looked up from germline, CDR1 is SNHLY and CDR2 is FYNNEI. V lost 11 bases, J lost 5 bases, and 18 bases lay in between. This CDR3 region has 13 residues. The CDR3 bases are TGTGCCGTCCGGGCAGGGGATGGGGAGACCCAGTACTTC. Its translation is CAVRAGDGETQYF.

This rearrangement joins TRBV27 to TRBJ2-7; maybe TRBD2 (5 bases). The CDR3 sequence is 16 residues long. CDR1 is MNHEY, CDR2 SMNVEV, per germline (reference sequence). Trimming stripped 6 bases from V and 7 bases from J, with 25 bases between. For the CDR3, the DNA is TGTGCCAGCAGCCCCGTGATCGGGGTGGGCTTTGGTGAGCAGTACTTC. Translation gives CASSPVIGVGFGEQYF.

The rearrangement uses TRBV14 and TRBJ1-2; tentatively, D is TRBD1 (6 bases). The germline V and J ends were trimmed by 1 base and 0 bases, with 12 bases remaining between them. The CDR3 has 16 residues. CDR1 and CDR2 (germline): SGHDN, FVKESK. The CDR3 DNA reads as TGTGCCAGCAGCCAAGTGGGGGCCGTAGCTAACTATGGCTACACCTTC. It specifies CASSQVGAVANYGYTF.

This sequence joins TRBV3-1 (or the pseudogene TRBV3-2) and TRBJ1-1; TRBD1 agrees at 7 bases. In germline, CDR1 is LGHDT, CDR2 YNNKEL (reference sequence). CDR3 length equals 16 residues. V dropped 7 bases and J dropped 0; count of bases not matched to a gene: 11. For the CDR3, the DNA is TGTGCCAGCACTCGGGGGACAGCCTGGATGAACACTGAAGCTTTCTTT. Translation: CASTRGTAWMNTEAFF.

The chain uses TRBV4-1 and TRBJ2-5; 7 bases map to TRBD1. The CDR3 has 13 amino acids. Losses at the gene ends were 4 bases for V and 3 bases for J; bases not matched to a gene: 2. Germline lookup yields CDR1 MGHRA and CDR2 YSYEKL. The CDR3 protein is CASSRGTEETQYF. The CDR3 DNA reads as TGCGCCAGCAGCCGAGGGACAGAAGAGACCCAGTACTTC.

This sequence joins TRBV19 and TRBJ1-2; D call uncertain. V shed 5 bases and J shed 5 bases, with 21 bases lying between them. Per the germline V gene, CDR1 is LNHDA and CDR2 is SQIVND (reference sequence). This CDR3 is 16 amino acids long. As DNA, the CDR3 is TGTGCCAGTAGTCCCACGAGCGGACCGGCTATGTATGGCTACACCTTC. Translated: CASSPTSGPAMYGYTF.

The chain couples TRBV6-1 to TRBJ2-5, with 11 bases aligning to TRBD2. V was pared by 1 base and J by 5 bases, with 6 bases of the junction left unmatched. This CDR3 comprises 16 residues. CDR1 is MNHNS, CDR2 SASEGT, per germline. DNA for the CDR3: TGTGCCAGCAGTGAAGGGGCTAGCGGGAGGTGGGAGACCCAGTACTTC. Translation gives CASSEGASGRWETQYF.

V is TRBV3-1 (or the pseudogene TRBV3-2) and J is TRBJ1-4; the D is unclear. Trimming cost V 4 bases and J 2 bases, with 14 bases left between them. From germline, CDR1 is LGHDT and CDR2 YNNKEL (reference sequence). This CDR3 is 16 amino acids long. The CDR3 sequence: CASSPRDAGTNEKLFF. The CDR3, as DNA: TGTGCCAGCAGCCCCCGGGATGCCGGTACTAATGAAAAACTGTTTTTT.